This passage covers 27 T cell receptor beta chains from one sample sequenced in a study of control samples from healthy donors and cancer patients. Libraries were prepared by immunoSEQ multiplex PCR; TCRdb keeps only in-frame clonotypes and omits some of them. Of some 71,000 clones in the sample, around 87% were seen once. Sequences were obtained from PBMCs. These receptors originate from a woman aged 50 to 60 with head and neck cancer.

The rearrangement joins TRBV24-1 to TRBJ1-5; a weak D match, TRBD1 (6 bases). Between the trimmed V and J ends, which lost 11 bases and 6 bases, there was a span of 16 bases. The CDR3 covers 13 residues. Germline V gives CDR1 KGHDR, CDR2 SFDVKD. CDR3 residues: CAIQPSGAQPQHF. The CDR3 nucleotides are TGTGCCATCCAACCCTCAGGGGCTCAGCCCCAGCATTTT.

The rearrangement joins TRBV12-3 or TRBV12-4 to TRBJ2-2; D remains unclear. This CDR3 has 12 residues. Trimming took off 7 bases at V and 3 bases at J, with 6 bases between the two ends. CDR3 coding DNA: TGTGCCAGCAATTATGACACCGGGGAGCTGTTTTTT. Translated: CASNYDTGELFF.

This clone has only one observation. The chain carries TRBV28 and TRBJ2-7; 9 nucleotides align to TRBD1. CDR3 length: 15 amino acids. V was pared by 6 bases and J by 4 bases, with 10 bases of the junction left unmatched. The V gene's germline CDR1 is MDHEN and CDR2 SYDVKM. The CDR3 nucleotides read TGTGCCAGCAGCTCAGACAGGGGGTTTTCATACGAGCAGTACTTC. Translated: CASSSDRGFSYEQYF. The full variable domain, its missing parts supplied by reference TRBV28 and TRBJ2-7, is DVKVTQSSRYLVKRTGEKVFLECVQDMDHENMFWYRQDPGLGLRLIYFSYDVKMKEKGDIPEGYSVSREKKERFSLILESASTNQTSMYLCASSSDRGFSYEQYFGPGTRLTVT.

This chain links TRBV5-1 with TRBJ2-6; 9 nucleotides match TRBD1. The V gene end was trimmed by 2 bases and the J gene end by 2 bases; junction bases not matched to a gene: 8. Per the germline V gene, CDR1 is SGHRS and CDR2 is YFSETQ. This CDR3 region has 18 residues. CDR3 sequence (DNA): TGCGCCAGCAGCTTCTCCGGGACAGGGCTAGCTGGGGCCAACGTCCTGACTTTC. Protein sequence: CASSFSGTGLAGANVLTF.

This chain joins TRBV11-2 and TRBJ2-7; TRBD2 agrees at 7 bases. The V gene's germline CDR1 is SGHAT and CDR2 FQNNGV. This CDR3 comprises 12 residues. Trimming took 5 bases from V and 6 from J; bases not matched to a gene: 4. CDR3 loop: CASSIGGFEQYF. CDR3 sequence (DNA): TGTGCCAGCAGCATCGGGGGGTTCGAGCAGTACTTC. The full variable domain, in which reference TRBV11-2 and TRBJ2-7 provide the parts outside the CDR3, is EAGVAQSPRYKIIEKRQSVAFWCNPISGHATLYWYQQILGQGPKLLIQFQNNGVVDDSQLPKDRFSAERLKGVDSTLKIQPAKLEDSAVYLCASSIGGFEQYFGPGTRLTVT.

The chain is built from TRBV30 and TRBJ1-2, with 9 bases identical to TRBD1. The V gene end was trimmed by 2 bases and the J gene end by 7 bases; junction bases not matched to a gene: 8. The CDR3 covers 14 residues. The germline CDR1 and CDR2 sequences are GTSNPN and SVGIG (reference sequence). The CDR3 here is CAWSRRTGEVGYTF. Written as DNA, the CDR3 is TGTGCCTGGAGTCGGCGGACAGGGGAGGTTGGCTACACCTTC.

The chain joins TRBV7-8 to TRBJ2-3; D not certain. This CDR3 region has 15 residues. V was clipped by 4 bases and J by 7 bases, with 18 bases between them. CDR1 and CDR2 (germline): SGHVS, FQNEAQ. The CDR3 region is CASSSPGAPLNTQYF. CDR3 in DNA: TGTGCCAGCAGCTCCCCAGGAGCCCCGCTGAATACGCAGTATTTT.

The chain employs TRBV3-1 (or the pseudogene TRBV3-2) and TRBJ2-5, with 8 nucleotides matching TRBD2. The trim removed 0 bases at V and 4 bases at J, leaving 4 bases unmatched. CDR1 is LGHDT, CDR2 YNNKEL, per germline (reference sequence). The CDR3 sequence is 15 residues long. The CDR3 region is CASSQDGLAGETQYF. CDR3 nucleotides: TGTGCCAGCAGCCAAGATGGCCTAGCGGGAGAGACCCAGTACTTC.

This clone was seen once. The chain combines TRBV10-3 with TRBJ1-5, with D unclear. This CDR3 comprises 14 residues. V gave up 7 bases and J gave up 4 bases, with 14 bases separating them. CDR1 is ENHRY, CDR2 SYGVKD, per germline. The CDR3 region has the DNA TGTGCCATCAATACCGACGGACTGAATCAGCCCCAGCATTTT. Translating gives CAINTDGLNQPQHF.

The rearrangement joins TRBV30 to TRBJ1-5, with a weak D call TRBD1 (5 bases). Germline values: CDR1 GTSNPN, CDR2 SVGIG (reference sequence). V lost 1 base to trimming and J lost 5 bases, with 15 bases between them. The CDR3 runs to 15 residues. The CDR3 loop reads CAWSEGTQPYQPQHF. The CDR3 region has the DNA TGTGCCTGGAGTGAAGGGACCCAGCCATATCAGCCCCAGCATTTT.

The chain couples TRBV2 to TRBJ2-7, with 10 positions matching TRBD1. Trimming took 5 bases from V and 5 from J; bases not matched to a gene: 6. The CDR3 consists of 14 residues. Per the germline V gene, CDR1 is SNHLY and CDR2 is FYNNEI. The CDR3 sequence: CASSRTGGNDEQYF. The CDR3 DNA follows: TGTGCCAGCAGTCGGACAGGGGGTAATGACGAGCAGTACTTC.

V usage is TRBV7-9 and J usage is TRBJ2-3; D tentatively fits TRBD1 or TRBD2 (5 bases each). The CDR3 covers 17 residues. V lost 0 bases to trimming and J lost 1 base, with 14 bases between them. Germline lookup yields CDR1 SEHNR and CDR2 FQNEAQ (reference sequence). CDR3 loop: CASSLASLGVGTDTQYF. CDR3 DNA sequence: TGTGCCAGCAGCTTAGCGTCCCTGGGGGTTGGCACAGATACGCAGTATTTT.

V gene TRBV27 combines with J gene TRBJ1-2; D uncertain. The CDR3 covers 16 residues. The V end lost 5 bases, the J end lost 0 bases, and 16 bases lay between the germline ends. The germline V gene has CDR1 MNHEY and CDR2 SMNVEV (reference sequence). The CDR3 reads CASSGTVPGPNYGYTF. CDR3 nucleotides: TGTGCCAGCAGTGGAACAGTCCCCGGACCTAACTATGGCTACACCTTC.

The CDR3 DNA sequence: TGTGCCAGCAGCTTAAGAACTAGCGGGGCCCTCACCGGGGAGCTGTTTTTT. It encodes CASSLRTSGALTGELFF. The V gene is TRBV7-3, the J gene TRBJ2-2; TRBD2 agrees at 10 bases. The germline V gene has CDR1 SGHTA and CDR2 FQGTGA. CDR3 length: 17 amino acids. The V segment lost 1 base and the J segment 4 bases; nucleotides outside the gene matches: 6.

The gene calls are TRBV5-4 and TRBJ1-1; D is unresolved. Germline V gene data show CDR1 as SGHNT and CDR2 as YYREEE (reference sequence). The CDR3 sequence is 16 residues long. V lost 2 bases and J lost 5, with 19 bases in between. Here the CDR3 DNA reads TGTGCCAGCAGCTTCCCCTCGTCGGGCTTTGGAACTGAAGCTTTCTTT. This gives the protein CASSFPSSGFGTEAFF.

This clone came up a few times. The chain employs TRBV28 and TRBJ1-5; 9 bases are shared with TRBD1. This CDR3 is built from 15 residues. Losses at the gene ends were 2 bases for V and 3 bases for J; bases not matched to a gene: 2. CDR1 is MDHEN, CDR2 SYDVKM, per germline. The CDR3 region is CASSLLQGANQPQHF. The CDR3 DNA sequence: TGTGCCAGCAGTTTACTACAGGGGGCCAATCAGCCCCAGCATTTT.

V and J are TRBV2 and TRBJ1-2; D possibly corresponds to TRBD1 (5 bases). CDR3 length equals 14 residues. Deletions cut 5 bases from V and 7 bases from J, with 17 bases between. The V gene's germline CDR1 is SNHLY and CDR2 FYNNEI. This CDR3 is CASSSTAGLGGYTF. CDR3 coding DNA: TGTGCCAGCAGTTCTACGGCAGGGTTGGGTGGCTACACCTTC. The complete variable domain, with remaining parts taken from reference TRBV2 and TRBJ1-2, reads EPEVTQTPSHQVTQMGQEVILRCVPISNHLYFYWYRQILGQKVEFLVSFYNNEISEKSEIFDDQFSVERPDGSNFTLKIRSTKLEDSAMYFCASSSTAGLGGYTFGSGTRLTVV.

The chain has TRBV6-5 and TRBJ2-2; TRBD1 aligns across 9 bases. The CDR3 extends over 14 amino acids. Germline loops: CDR1 MNHEY, CDR2 SVGAGI. Trimming cost V 8 bases and J 6 bases; bases outside gene matches: 7. CDR3 DNA sequence: TGTGCCAGCCGACCCGGGACAGGGTCCGGGGAGCTGTTTTTT. This gives the protein CASRPGTGSGELFF.

The chain has TRBV2 and TRBJ2-6; D unresolved. Germline CDR1 and CDR2: SNHLY and FYNNEI. CDR3 length: 18 residues. Trimming stripped 4 bases from V and 1 base from J, with 17 bases between. Written as DNA, the CDR3 is TGTGCCAGCAGTGTTTCGGGCGGTACCTTTTCTGGGGCCAACGTCCTGACTTTC. Protein product: CASSVSGGTFSGANVLTF.

The J gene is TRBJ1-6, the V gene TRBV19, with 8 bases aligning to TRBD1. The CDR3 consists of 14 residues. The junction had 4 bases not matched to a gene; V was cut back by 3 bases and J by 9 bases. The germline gives CDR1 LNHDA, CDR2 SQIVND (reference sequence). CDR3 sequence: CASSMTGDGSPLHF. In DNA form, the CDR3 reads TGTGCCAGTAGTATGACAGGGGATGGTTCACCCCTCCACTTT.

This chain links TRBV27 with TRBJ2-7; 9 bases are shared with TRBD1. The length of the CDR3 is 14 residues. In germline, CDR1 is MNHEY, CDR2 SMNVEV (reference sequence). After removal of 7 bases from V and 7 bases from J, the junction contained 11 bases not matched to a gene. The CDR3 DNA follows: TGTGCCAGCACCCCGGGACAGGGTACTCGGGAGCAGTACTTC. Protein product: CASTPGQGTREQYF.

This clone has only one observation. The chain is built from TRBV9 and TRBJ1-6; possible D gene TRBD1, 5 bases. Trimming pared 0 bases from V and 3 bases from J, leaving 7 bases between. Germline loops: CDR1 SGDLS, CDR2 YYNGEE. The CDR3 sequence is 15 residues long. CDR3 nucleotide sequence: TGTGCCAGCAGCGTAGGTGGGGGCTATAATTCACCCCTCCACTTT. Translation gives CASSVGGGYNSPLHF.

This rearrangement joins TRBV5-1 to TRBJ2-3; D unresolved. Germline V CDR1 and CDR2: SGHRS, YFSETQ. The CDR3 is made up of 15 amino acids. Trimming took off 3 bases at V and 0 bases at J, with 11 bases between the two ends. The CDR3 coding sequence is TGCGCCAGCAGCTACTCCAGCCTTAGCACAGATACGCAGTATTTT. Translated: CASSYSSLSTDTQYF.

CDR3: CASSSRQRNTEAFF. CDR3 nucleotides: TGTGCCAGCAGCTCACGACAGAGGAACACTGAAGCTTTCTTT. The chain recombines TRBV27 with TRBJ1-1; possibly TRBD1 for D (5 bases). The ends were cut back, 6 bases at V and 1 base at J, with 12 bases in the middle. The V gene's germline CDR1 is MNHEY and CDR2 SMNVEV (reference sequence). CDR3 length: 14 residues.

This sequence joins TRBV15 and TRBJ1-5, with D perhaps matching TRBD1 (5 bases). Per germline, CDR1 LNHNV and CDR2 YYDKDF (reference sequence). Trimming stripped 11 bases from V and 2 bases from J, with 10 bases between. CDR3 length equals 12 residues. The CDR3 nucleotides are TGTGCCGTTGGGACCGGCAATCAGCCCCAGCATTTT. Translated: CAVGTGNQPQHF.

The CDR3 coding sequence is TGTGCCAGCAGTGTGGGACAGAAAAACATTCAGTACTTC. Protein sequence: CASSVGQKNIQYF. The J gene is TRBJ2-4, the V gene TRBV2; 7 positions match TRBD1. The CDR3 has 13 residues. CDR1 SNHLY and CDR2 FYNNEI come from the germline V gene. Trimming took 4 bases from V and 4 from J; bases not matched to a gene: 1.

The V call is TRBV30, the J call TRBJ2-4, with TRBD1 matching 10 bases. This CDR3 region has 15 residues. The V gene end was trimmed by 1 base and the J gene end by 2 bases; junction bases not matched to a gene: 2. Per the germline V gene, CDR1 is GTSNPN and CDR2 is SVGIG (reference sequence). CDR3 nucleotide sequence: TGTGCCTGGAGTGGGACAGGGGGTACCAAAAACATTCAGTACTTC. Translated: CAWSGTGGTKNIQYF.